The rows below give T cell receptor beta chains drawn from one sample of a study of T cells after yellow fever vaccination. TCRdb ran MiXCR on the 5' RACE reads and lists one entry per CDR3 protein. The sample lists hundreds of thousands of distinct CDR3 sequences, approximately 3.8% seen once, with around 24% in the top ten. The sequences come from PBMCs, collected on the day of the yellow fever booster vaccination. Receptors originate from a man between 18 and 29 years old who received the YFV17D yellow fever vaccine. Both conserved end residues are part of each CDR3. The D gene is left open where the match is weak. Some rows have no size entry. The others give once, few or many, or a class for an expanded clone.

TGTGCCAGCAGCTTAGGTTCTAGCGGGGGGGCAAGAGATACGCAGTATTTT | CASSLGSSGGARDTQYF | TRBJ2-3 | TRBD2 | TRBV11-2 | many
TGCAGTGCGAAACCTTTAGGGAATCAGCCCCAGCATTTT | CSAKPLGNQPQHF | TRBJ1-5 | - | TRBV20-1 | many
TGTGCCAGCAGCTTCGATCCCGCCGGGGAGCTGTTTTTT | CASSFDPAGELFF | TRBJ2-2 | - | TRBV7-8 | many
TGTGCCAGCGGAGGGGTGGGGAACACTGAAGCTTTCTTT | CASGGVGNTEAFF | TRBJ1-1 | - | TRBV7-9 | few
TGTGCCAGTAGTTTGGCCCACCGGACTGGGGCCAACGTCCTGACTTTC | CASSLAHRTGANVLTF | TRBJ2-6 | - | TRBV19 | -
TGTGCCAGCAGTTACTCGAAAGGCTCTTACACAGATACGCAGTATTTT | CASSYSKGSYTDTQYF | TRBJ2-3 | - | TRBV6-5 | few
TGTGCCAGCAGCTTGTCGTCAAGGGCAGATACGCAGTATTTT | CASSLSSRADTQYF | TRBJ2-3 | - | TRBV5-8 | many
TGCGCCAGCAGCTTGGCCACCAGTGCAGATACGCAGTATTTT | CASSLATSADTQYF | TRBJ2-3 | - | TRBV5-1 | -
TGCGCCAGCAGCCAAGCCCTGACAACCGACAAAGCTAACTATGGCTACACCTTC | CASSQALTTDKANYGYTF | TRBJ1-2 | - | TRBV4-3 | few
TGTGCCAGCAGCCCCGGCGCGGGAACCAAAAACATTCAGTACTTC | CASSPGAGTKNIQYF | TRBJ2-4 | - | TRBV11-1 | -
TGTGCCAGCGGAAACACAGGGGGCCAAGAGACCCAGTACTTC | CASGNTGGQETQYF | TRBJ2-5 | TRBD1 | TRBV6-4 | -
TGCAGTGCTAGCCCGGGAAGGCCTAATGGCTACACCTTC | CSASPGRPNGYTF | TRBJ1-2 | - | TRBV20-1 | many
TGTGCCACCCTGCTCGGGTCACTGGGAGGGAACACTGAAGCTTTCTTT | CATLLGSLGGNTEAFF | TRBJ1-1 | - | TRBV6-5 | many
TGTGCCAGCAGCTTAAGCAGGATCCGAGGCACCGGGGAGCTGTTTTTT | CASSLSRIRGTGELFF | TRBJ2-2 | - | TRBV7-3 | few
TGCAGTGGGTCTGGACAGGGAGAAAAACTGTTTTTT | CSGSGQGEKLFF | TRBJ1-4 | TRBD1 | TRBV20-1 | -
TGTGCCAGCAGCGGAAGGGACAGGGGCCCAATTGGAAACACCATATATTTT | CASSGRDRGPIGNTIYF | TRBJ1-3 | TRBD1 | TRBV7-2 | few